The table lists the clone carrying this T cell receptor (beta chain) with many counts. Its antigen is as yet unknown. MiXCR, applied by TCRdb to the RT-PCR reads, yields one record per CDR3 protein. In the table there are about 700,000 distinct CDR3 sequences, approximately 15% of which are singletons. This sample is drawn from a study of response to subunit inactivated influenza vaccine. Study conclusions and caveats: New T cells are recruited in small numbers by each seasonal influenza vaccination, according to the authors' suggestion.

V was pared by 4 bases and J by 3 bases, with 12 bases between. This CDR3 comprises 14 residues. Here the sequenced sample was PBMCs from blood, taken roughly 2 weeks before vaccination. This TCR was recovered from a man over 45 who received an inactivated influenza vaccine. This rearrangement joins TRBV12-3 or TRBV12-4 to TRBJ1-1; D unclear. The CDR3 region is CASSSRAQYTEAFF. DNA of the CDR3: TGTGCCAGCAGTTCCCGGGCTCAGTACACTGAAGCTTTCTTT.